These 8 T cell receptor beta chains came from one sample sequenced in a study of T-cell memory formation after mild COVID-19. MiXCR, applied by TCRdb to the 5' RACE reads, yields one record per CDR3 protein. This table has 140,000 to 150,000 distinct CDR3 sequences, around 25% appearing once. The sample consisted of PBMCs or a T cell subset sorted from them (not recorded which). The receptors originated from an adult woman who had mild COVID-19 (a few samples of this study predate the infection). Cell type and time point are not known.

The chain recombines TRBV7-2 with TRBJ1-1; tentatively, D is TRBD1 (5 bases). V was clipped by 4 bases and J by 1 base, with 16 bases between them. This CDR3 has 16 residues. Looked up from germline, CDR1 is SGHTA and CDR2 is FQGNSA. As DNA, the CDR3 is TGTGCCAGCAGCTCACCGTCTGGGACGTCGAACACTGAAGCTTTCTTT. Translation gives CASSSPSGTSNTEAFF.

This chain uses TRBV3-1 with TRBJ1-2; D is possibly TRBD1 (5 bases). With 0 bases removed from V and 10 bases from J, the gap between germline ends came to 21 bases. Germline V gene sequence: CDR1 LGHDT, CDR2 YNNKEL (reference sequence). The CDR3 has 16 amino acids. CDR3 in amino acids: CASSQDSAGRGMDYTF. In DNA form, the CDR3 reads TGTGCCAGCAGCCAAGACTCTGCGGGACGAGGGATGGACTACACCTTC.

The rearrangement joins TRBV12-3 or TRBV12-4 to TRBJ2-2; D is ambiguous. This CDR3 region has 12 residues. Trimming cost V 3 bases and J 6 bases, with 5 bases left between them. This CDR3 reads CASSFWSGELFF. In DNA, the CDR3 is TGTGCCAGCAGTTTTTGGTCCGGGGAGCTGTTTTTT.

This chain uses TRBV12-3 or TRBV12-4 with TRBJ2-1; D possibly corresponds to TRBD2 (6 bases). V lost 1 base to trimming and J lost 4 bases, with 11 bases between them. This CDR3 contains 15 residues. CDR3 in DNA: TGTGCCAGCAGTTTAGGCGCTAGCGAGTACAATGAGCAGTTCTTC. Its translation is CASSLGASEYNEQFF.

This clonotype was seen a handful of times. The chain joins TRBV25-1 to TRBJ2-5; D ambiguous. The V gene's germline CDR1 is MGHDK and CDR2 SYGVNS. V lost 3 bases and J 5 bases, leaving 4 bases between the germline ends. The CDR3 runs 11 residues. Here the CDR3 DNA reads TGTGCCAGCAGTGATGGTGAGACCCAGTACTTC. It encodes CASSDGETQYF.

This clonotype has only one observation. This chain uses TRBV30 with TRBJ1-1, with D uncertain. V was clipped by 4 bases and J by 0 bases, with 9 bases between them. The germline gives CDR1 GTSNPN, CDR2 SVGIG (reference sequence). This CDR3 spans 13 amino acids. DNA of the CDR3: TGTGCCTGGACATCGGTTCTGAACACTGAAGCTTTCTTT. As protein: CAWTSVLNTEAFF.

This clonotype turned up a few times. CDR3 bases: TGTGCCTGGGATACTGTGGGGAACACTGAAGCTTTCTTT. Its translation is CAWDTVGNTEAFF. V is TRBV30 and J is TRBJ1-1; D not resolved. The germline CDR1 and CDR2 sequences are GTSNPN and SVGIG (reference sequence). This CDR3 is built from 13 residues. Trimming stripped 5 bases from V and 1 base from J, with 11 bases between.

This clonotype occurred a few times. The gene calls are TRBV7-9 and TRBJ2-7; 9 bases line up with TRBD1. With 4 bases clipped from V and 1 base from J, the junction kept 5 bases outside the gene matches. CDR1 is SEHNR and CDR2 is FQNEAQ in the germline V gene (reference sequence). The CDR3 covers 15 residues. The CDR3 DNA reads TGTGCCAGCAGCTCACCGGGACAGGGTTCCTACGAGCAGTACTTC. It yields the protein CASSSPGQGSYEQYF.